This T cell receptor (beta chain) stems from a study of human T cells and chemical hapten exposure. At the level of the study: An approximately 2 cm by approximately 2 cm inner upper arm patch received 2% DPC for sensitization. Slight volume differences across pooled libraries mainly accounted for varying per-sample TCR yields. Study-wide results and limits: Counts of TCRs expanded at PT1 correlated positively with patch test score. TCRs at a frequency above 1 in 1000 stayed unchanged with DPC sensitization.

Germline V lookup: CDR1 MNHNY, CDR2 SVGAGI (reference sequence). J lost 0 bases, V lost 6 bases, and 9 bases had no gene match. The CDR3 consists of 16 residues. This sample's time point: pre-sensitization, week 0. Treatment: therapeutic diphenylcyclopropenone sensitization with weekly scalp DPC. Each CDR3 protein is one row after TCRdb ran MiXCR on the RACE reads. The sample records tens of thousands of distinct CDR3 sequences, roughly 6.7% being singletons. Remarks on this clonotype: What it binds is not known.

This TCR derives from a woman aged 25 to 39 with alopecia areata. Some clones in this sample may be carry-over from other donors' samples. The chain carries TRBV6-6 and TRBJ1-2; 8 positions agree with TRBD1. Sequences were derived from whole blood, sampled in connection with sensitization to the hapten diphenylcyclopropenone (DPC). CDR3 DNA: TGTGCCAGCAGAGGCGGACAGGGAGATACTAACTATGGCTACACCTTC. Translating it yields CASRGGQGDTNYGYTF.